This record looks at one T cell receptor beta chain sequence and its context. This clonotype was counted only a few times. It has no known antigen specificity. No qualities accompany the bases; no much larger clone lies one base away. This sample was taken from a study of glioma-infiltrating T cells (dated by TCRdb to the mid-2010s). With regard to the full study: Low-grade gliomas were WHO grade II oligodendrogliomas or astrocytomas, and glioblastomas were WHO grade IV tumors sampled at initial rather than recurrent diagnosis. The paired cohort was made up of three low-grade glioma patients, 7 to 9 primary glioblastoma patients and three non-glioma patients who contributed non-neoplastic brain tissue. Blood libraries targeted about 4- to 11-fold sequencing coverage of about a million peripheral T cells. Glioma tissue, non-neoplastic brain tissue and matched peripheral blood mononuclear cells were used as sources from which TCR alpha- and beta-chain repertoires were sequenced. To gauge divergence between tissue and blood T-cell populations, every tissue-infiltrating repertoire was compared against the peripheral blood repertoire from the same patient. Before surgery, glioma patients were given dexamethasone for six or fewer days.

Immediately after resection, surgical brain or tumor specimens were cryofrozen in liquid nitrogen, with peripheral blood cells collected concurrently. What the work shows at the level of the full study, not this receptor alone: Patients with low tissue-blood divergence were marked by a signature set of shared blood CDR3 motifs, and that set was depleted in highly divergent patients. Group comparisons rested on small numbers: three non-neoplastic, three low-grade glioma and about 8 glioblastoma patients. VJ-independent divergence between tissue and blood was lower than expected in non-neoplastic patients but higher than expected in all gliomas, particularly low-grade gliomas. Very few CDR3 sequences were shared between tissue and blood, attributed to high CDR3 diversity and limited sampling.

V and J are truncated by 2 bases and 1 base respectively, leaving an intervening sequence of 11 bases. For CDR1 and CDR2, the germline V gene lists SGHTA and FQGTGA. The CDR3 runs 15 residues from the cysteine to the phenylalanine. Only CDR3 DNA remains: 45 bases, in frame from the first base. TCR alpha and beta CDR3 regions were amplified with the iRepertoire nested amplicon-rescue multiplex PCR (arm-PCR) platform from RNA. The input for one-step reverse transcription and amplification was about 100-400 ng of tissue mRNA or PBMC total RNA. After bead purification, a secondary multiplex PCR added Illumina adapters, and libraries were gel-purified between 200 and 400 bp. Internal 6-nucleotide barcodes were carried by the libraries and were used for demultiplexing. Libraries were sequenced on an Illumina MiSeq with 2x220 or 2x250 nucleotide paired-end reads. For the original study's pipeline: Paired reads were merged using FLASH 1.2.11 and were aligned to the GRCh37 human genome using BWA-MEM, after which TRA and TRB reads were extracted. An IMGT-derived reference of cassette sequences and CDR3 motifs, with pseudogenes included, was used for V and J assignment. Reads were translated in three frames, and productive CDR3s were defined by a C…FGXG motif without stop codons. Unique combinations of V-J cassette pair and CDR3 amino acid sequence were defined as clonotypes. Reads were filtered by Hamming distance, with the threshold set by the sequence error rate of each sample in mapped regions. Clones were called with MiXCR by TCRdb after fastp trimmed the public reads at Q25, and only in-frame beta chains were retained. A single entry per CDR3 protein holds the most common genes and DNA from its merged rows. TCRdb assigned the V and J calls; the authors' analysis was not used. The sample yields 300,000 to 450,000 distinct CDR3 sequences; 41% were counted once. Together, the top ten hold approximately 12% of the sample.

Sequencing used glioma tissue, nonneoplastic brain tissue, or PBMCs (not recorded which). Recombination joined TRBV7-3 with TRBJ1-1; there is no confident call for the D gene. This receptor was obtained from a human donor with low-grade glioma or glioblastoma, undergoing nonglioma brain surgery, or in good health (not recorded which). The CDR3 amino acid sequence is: CASSLFRSGNTEAFF. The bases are TGTGCCAGCAGCTTATTCCGTTCCGGGAACACTGAAGCTTTCTTT.